This entry concerns a single TCR beta chain. TCRdb reprocessed the 5' RACE reads via MiXCR and lists one record per CDR3 protein. The repertoire has about 530,000 distinct CDR3 sequences, 20% to 25% of them found once; the top ten carry approximately 0.52%. Trimming cost V 5 bases and J 0 bases, with 13 bases left between them. Germline V gene data show CDR1 as SGHRS and CDR2 as YFSETQ. This CDR3 has 15 amino acids. Healthy Caucasian donors formed the entire cohort. The data originate from a study of identical twins. This sample also appeared in a second study, on yellow fever vaccine responses in identical twins.

Material: CD4+ T cells sorted from blood. This sequence originates from a woman under 30 in good health. The rearrangement links TRBV5-1 to TRBJ2-3; D is perhaps TRBD1 (6 bases). The CDR3 protein is CASRVGTTSTDTQYF. The CDR3 nucleotides read TGCGCCAGCAGGGTCGGGACAACTAGCACAGATACGCAGTATTTT.